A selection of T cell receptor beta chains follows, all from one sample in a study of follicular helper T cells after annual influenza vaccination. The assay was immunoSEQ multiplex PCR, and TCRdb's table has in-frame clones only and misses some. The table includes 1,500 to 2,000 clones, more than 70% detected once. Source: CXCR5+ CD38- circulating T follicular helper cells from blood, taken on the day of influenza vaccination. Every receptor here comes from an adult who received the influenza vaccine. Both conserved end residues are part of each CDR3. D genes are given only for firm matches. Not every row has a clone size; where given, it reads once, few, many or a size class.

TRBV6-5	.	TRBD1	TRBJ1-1	CASSTDRGRPLGSFF	TGTGCCAGCAGTACCGACAGGGGCCGTCCCCTGGGGTCTTTCTTT
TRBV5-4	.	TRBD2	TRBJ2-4	CASSLTGGKNIQYF	TGTGCCAGCAGCTTGACGGGGGGGAAAAACATTCAGTACTTC
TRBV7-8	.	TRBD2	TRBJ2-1	CASSWTSGQDEQFF	TGTGCCAGCAGCTGGACTAGCGGCCAGGATGAGCAGTTCTTC
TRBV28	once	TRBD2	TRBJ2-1	CASSLLTGTSGKHEQFF	TGTGCCAGCAGTTTACTCACCGGGACTAGCGGGAAGCATGAGCAGTTCTTC
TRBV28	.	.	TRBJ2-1	CASEAGLHEQFF	TGTGCCAGCGAGGCAGGGCTGCATGAGCAGTTCTTC
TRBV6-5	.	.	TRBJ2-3	CASGPQGRTQYF	TGTGCCAGCGGTCCTCAGGGCCGTACGCAGTATTTT
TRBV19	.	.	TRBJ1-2	CASRMGQTYGYTF	TGTGCCAGTAGGATGGGGCAGACCTATGGCTACACCTTC